The subject of this entry is one T cell receptor beta chain. A clone one base away is much larger, so this may be a read error. The entry originates in a study of Graves' ophthalmopathy and Graves' hyperthyroidism. Using RNA transcripts, the TCR beta CDR3 regions were amplified. RT-PCR in the first round used HTBI primers; a second-round multiplex PCR followed. One entry per CDR3 protein, called by TCRdb with MiXCR from the multiplex PCR reads. The sample lists under 400,000 distinct CDR3 sequences; about a sixth were seen once. The length of the CDR3 is 14 residues. From germline, CDR1 is SGDLS and CDR2 YYNGEE. Trimming left V 0 bases short and J 2 bases short, with 8 bases between. For donors with ophthalmopathy, the disease showed moderate-to-severe activity, reached CAS ≥3 and NOSPECS ≥4, and had lasted under 3 months.

The chain joins TRBV9 to TRBJ1-2; D is uncertain. The source material was peripheral blood. The TCR sequence derives from an adult man with Graves' ophthalmopathy. The CDR3 here is CASSVGDSNYGYTF. CDR3 nucleotide sequence: TGTGCCAGCAGCGTAGGAGACTCCAACTATGGCTACACCTTC. Variable domain in full (rest from reference TRBV9 and TRBJ1-2): DSGVTQTPKHLITATGQRVTLRCSPRSGDLSVYWYQQSLDQGLQFLIQYYNGEERAKGNILERFSAQQFPDLHSELNLSSLELGDSALYFCASSVGDSNYGYTFGSGTRLTVV.